The clone carrying this TCR beta chain was picked up one time. As yet, its antigen is unknown. Other nucleotide sequences from this sample produce the same CDR3. The record originates from a study of CD8+ T cells in alopecia areata. Study at large: Tofacitinib therapy lasting 6 to 18 months was followed by 6 months off drug. Study-level points and caveats: Mouse data revealed clearer TCR sharing than patient data did, a gap possibly tied to HLA.

The germline V and J ends were trimmed by 5 bases and 3 bases, with 8 bases remaining between them. CDR1 and CDR2 from the germline V gene are SGHTA and FQGNSA. This CDR3 is built from 12 residues. Extracted RNA was reverse transcribed into cDNA, the sequencing template. TCRdb keeps only in-frame clones here, not all; method: immunoSEQ multiplex PCR. The sample includes approximately 210,000 clones, 60% of them seen just once. Indicated treatment: oral pan-JAK inhibitor, 5-10 mg twice daily. Those with alopecia areata gave lesional scalp punch biopsies and peripheral blood. The receptor's source is a human donor with alopecia areata. The sample was CD4+ T cells sorted from blood, taken at week 24, from a patient treated with tofacitinib. V gene TRBV7-2 combines with J gene TRBJ2-7; a possible D gene is TRBD2 (5 bases). CDR3 DNA sequence: TGTGCCAGCAGCCTAACTAGCTACGAGCAGTACTTC. This encodes CASSLTSYEQYF.